The T cell receptor beta chain described here comes from a study of regulatory T cells in long-lasting Graves disease. Background on the study: Graves' patients with a new diagnosis had received antithyroid drugs under 3 months. Points from the study as a whole: Newly diagnosed patients shared approximately 1,000 public clonotypes; persistent patients shared a few thousand.

In building TCR beta libraries, iRepertoire HTBI primers were used together with Arm-PCR of CDR3 regions. Each CDR3 protein gets one entry after TCRdb re-called the multiplex PCR reads with MiXCR. The sample has a few hundred thousand distinct CDR3 sequences, around 18% seen once. The time point: newly diagnosed GD, antithyroid drugs for less than 3 months. PBMC RNA was the source of the TCR library. This clonotype was seen repeatedly, ten times or more. Its target is unknown. V was shortened by 1 base and J by 0 bases, with 10 bases between the two germline ends. The CDR3 totals 16 residues. The V gene's germline CDR1 is LGHDT and CDR2 YNNKEL (reference sequence).

The chain recombines TRBV3-1 with TRBJ1-3; D gene uncertain. The sequence was collected from a female donor with Graves disease. The sequenced sample was peripheral blood mononuclear cells (PBMCs), obtained at new diagnosis, from a patient treated with antithyroid drugs. CDR3 sequence (DNA): TGTGCCAGCAGCCAAGTGAGCCTGTCCTCTGGAAACACCATATATTTT. Translating it yields CASSQVSLSSGNTIYF.